These 17 T cell receptor beta chains were sequenced from one sample in a study of Ad26.COV2.S vaccination and SARS-CoV-2 variants. Described treatment: around 19 received Ad26.COV2.S at low or high dose, single or two shots; about 5 received placebo; per-sample allocation not given. Material that was analyzed had been drawn on day 63 after the first vaccine or placebo injection. Sequencing used immunoSEQ multiplex PCR; TCRdb keeps in-frame clones, though not all of them. The table shows about 410,000 clones, with 88% occurring only once. Sequenced material: peripheral blood, taken in a trial of Ad26.COV2.S vaccine versus placebo. The receptors were sampled from a person between 18 and 65 years old who received the Ad26.COV2.S COVID-19 vaccine or a placebo.

The CDR3 region has the DNA TGTGCCAGCTCACCACCGCAGGGGCCGAACACCGGGGAGCTGTTTTTT. Protein product: CASSPPQGPNTGELFF. The rearrangement joins TRBV18 to TRBJ2-2; D possibly corresponds to TRBD1 (6 bases). This CDR3 has 16 residues. Germline lookup yields CDR1 KGHSH and CDR2 LQKENI. Trimming removed 0 bases at V and 0 bases at J, with 8 bases between.

This rearrangement joins TRBV19 to TRBJ2-1, with 10 bases matching TRBD2. V lost 1 base and J lost 6; bases outside the gene matches: 9. CDR1 and CDR2 from the germline V gene are LNHDA and SQIVND (reference sequence). This CDR3 has 17 residues. For the CDR3, the DNA is TGTGCCAGTAGTATAGGTCTAGCGGGGGCGTTAGTCAATGAGCAGTTCTTC. It is translated as CASSIGLAGALVNEQFF.

The chain couples TRBV19 to TRBJ2-1, with a weak D call TRBD1 (5 bases). CDR3 length equals 11 residues. V was trimmed by 2 bases and J by 10 bases, leaving 6 bases between them. Germline CDR1 reads LNHDA; CDR2 reads SQIVND (reference sequence). For the CDR3, the DNA is TGTGCCAGTAGTATACACAGGGAGCAGTTCTTC. Amino acid sequence: CASSIHREQFF.

The chain couples TRBV7-6 to TRBJ1-3; D is unclear. The CDR3 runs to 18 residues. V shed 4 bases and J shed 0 bases, with 19 bases lying between them. From germline, CDR1 is SGHVS and CDR2 FNYEAQ. CDR3 protein: CASSSPRGAPSSGNTIYF. As DNA, the CDR3 is TGTGCCAGCAGCTCTCCGAGAGGAGCGCCGAGCTCTGGAAACACCATATATTTT.

The CDR3 region has the DNA TGTGCCAGCAGCTTAGCCGGGGGGCAAGGATATGGCTACACCTTC. As protein: CASSLAGGQGYGYTF. This chain joins TRBV7-6 and TRBJ1-2, with a tentative D call TRBD1 (6 bases). Germline CDR1 and CDR2: SGHVS and FNYEAQ. The CDR3 is 15 amino acids. The V gene lost 0 bases and the J gene lost 5 bases, with 13 bases spanning the gap.

This rearrangement joins TRBV7-2 to TRBJ2-1, with D possibly TRBD1 on 5 matching bases. V was pared by 1 base and J by 2 bases, with 9 bases between. Germline CDR1 is SGHTA and CDR2 is FQGNSA. The CDR3 has 15 amino acids. CDR3 residues: CASSLEGIAYNEQFF. The CDR3 nucleotides read TGTGCCAGCAGCTTAGAGGGGATCGCCTACAATGAGCAGTTCTTC. The whole variable domain, filled in from reference TRBV7-2 and TRBJ2-1, reads GAGVSQSPSNKVTEKGKDVELRCDPISGHTALYWYRQSLGQGLEFLIYFQGNSAPDKSGLPSDRFSAERTGGSVSTLTIQRTQQEDSAVYLCASSLEGIAYNEQFFGPGTRLTVL.

A single count supports this clone. The gene calls are TRBV11-2 and TRBJ1-3; D not resolved. The CDR3 spans 15 residues. The ends were cut back, 0 bases at V and 3 bases at J, with 9 bases in the middle. The germline V gene has CDR1 SGHAT and CDR2 FQNNGV. CDR3 protein: CASSLDPTDGNTIYF. In DNA, the CDR3 is TGTGCCAGCAGCTTAGACCCGACTGATGGAAACACCATATATTTT.

The genes are TRBV19 and TRBJ1-2; D is undetermined. Germline V gene data show CDR1 as LNHDA and CDR2 as SQIVND (reference sequence). V shed 2 bases and J shed 1 base, with 8 bases lying between them. The CDR3 totals 14 residues. In DNA form, the CDR3 reads TGTGCCAGTAGTATACTGGGGAGTAACTATGGCTACACCTTC. Translated, it gives CASSILGSNYGYTF.

The chain has TRBV6-5 and TRBJ1-1; D might be TRBD1 (6 bases). This CDR3 has 15 amino acids. V lost 2 bases, J lost 4 bases, and 14 bases lay in between. Germline V gives CDR1 MNHEY, CDR2 SVGAGI. CDR3 nucleotides: TGTGCCAGCAGTTACGGGGGGGGGCGGAGCACTGAAGCTTTCTTT. The encoded protein is CASSYGGGRSTEAFF.

The chain combines TRBV7-6 with TRBJ1-3, with D unresolved. The CDR3 is made up of 15 amino acids. Trimming removed 4 bases at V and 1 base at J, with 11 bases between. CDR1 is SGHVS, CDR2 FNYEAQ, per germline. This CDR3 is CASSSWTASGNTIYF. The CDR3 DNA follows: TGTGCCAGCAGCTCATGGACGGCTTCTGGAAACACCATATATTTT. The full variable domain, its missing parts supplied by reference TRBV7-6 and TRBJ1-3, is GAGVSQSPRYKVTKRGQDVALRCDPISGHVSLYWYRQALGQGPEFLTYFNYEAQQDKSGLPNDRFSAERPEGSISTLTIQRTEQRDSAMYRCASSSWTASGNTIYFGEGSWLTVV.

The chain carries TRBV21-1 and TRBJ1-6; the table's TRBD1 call for D was not verified on the DNA. TRBV21-1 is reported as a pseudogene. This CDR3 has 16 residues. The CDR3 region has the DNA TGTGCCAGCAGCAAAAATCGGGACAGGGATTTGTCACCCCTCCACTTT. It encodes CASSKNRDRDLSPLHF.

This sequence joins TRBV18 and TRBJ2-5; 10 bases are shared with TRBD2. CDR1 is KGHSH, CDR2 LQKENI, per germline. This CDR3 has 18 amino acids. V lost 6 bases, J lost 4 bases, and 17 bases stayed unmatched. As DNA, the CDR3 is TGTGCCAGCTCCCCAATAGGTTCAACGGCTAGCGGGGGAGAGACCCAGTACTTC. This translates into CASSPIGSTASGGETQYF.

This clone was recorded only once. This CDR3 is CASSLGTPGISPLHF. The CDR3 DNA reads TGTGCCAGCAGCTTAGGGACCCCCGGAATTTCACCCCTCCACTTT. The gene calls are TRBV13 and TRBJ1-6; D gene unclear. The V end lost 0 bases, the J end lost 9 bases, and 12 bases lay between the germline ends. Per the germline V gene, CDR1 is PRHDT and CDR2 is FYEKMQ (reference sequence). The CDR3 runs to 15 residues.

The chain joins TRBV19 to TRBJ1-1; weak D call: TRBD1 (6 bases). Germline CDR1 LNHDA, CDR2 SQIVND (reference sequence). V lost 3 bases to trimming and J lost 5 bases, with 19 bases between them. CDR3 length: 16 residues. This CDR3 reads CASSILTWGARTEAFF. The CDR3 bases are TGTGCCAGTAGTATTCTAACTTGGGGGGCGCGGACTGAAGCTTTCTTT.

The chain has TRBV6-1 and TRBJ2-7; a weak D match, TRBD1 (6 bases). Germline V CDR1 and CDR2: MNHNS, SASEGT. Between the trimmed V and J ends, which lost 1 base and 3 bases, there was a span of 7 bases. This CDR3 is 13 amino acids long. CDR3 in amino acids: CASSEGTVYEQYF. In DNA, the CDR3 is TGTGCCAGCAGTGAAGGGACAGTCTACGAGCAGTACTTC.

V usage is TRBV5-4 and J usage is TRBJ1-6; no firm D call. V was pared by 2 bases and J by 10 bases, with 10 bases between. The germline V gene encodes CDR1 SGHNT and CDR2 YYREEE (reference sequence). The CDR3 is made up of 13 amino acids. CDR3 coding DNA: TGTGCCAGCAGCTTAGAAGAGGGATCACCCCTCCACTTT. This sequence encodes CASSLEEGSPLHF.

In DNA, the CDR3 is TGCGCCAGCGCCCTCGGGTCCCAAGAGACCCAGTACTTC. It is translated as CASALGSQETQYF. The rearrangement joins TRBV5-1 to TRBJ2-5; D unclear. The CDR3 length is 13 residues. Germline values: CDR1 SGHRS, CDR2 YFSETQ. V lost 7 bases to trimming and J lost 1 base, with 11 bases between them.